This TCR beta chain was sequenced for a study of post-analysis software for immune sequencing data. This CDR3 has 15 amino acids. Trimming cost V 2 bases and J 5 bases; bases outside gene matches: 5. The germline gives CDR1 MNHGY, CDR2 SVAAGI. Prepared libraries of TCR beta cDNA carried unique molecular identifiers. TCRdb re-analysed the PCR reads in MiXCR, keeping a single row per CDR3 protein. The table has almost 700,000 distinct CDR3 sequences, 55% to 60% seen once. As concerns this clonotype: Its specificity is unknown.

Study-wide results and caveats: The study found TRBV5-6, TRBV5-1 and TRBV20-1 among five TRBV segments more frequent in patients than controls.

The rearrangement uses TRBV6-9 and TRBJ1-1; 10 positions match TRBD1. The receptor was derived from a girl aged 2-15 years with multiple sclerosis. Material for sequencing was blood. The CDR3 nucleotides read TGTGCCAGCAGTTATGACAGGGGGCGCCTTACTGAAGCTTTCTTT. It encodes CASSYDRGRLTEAFF.